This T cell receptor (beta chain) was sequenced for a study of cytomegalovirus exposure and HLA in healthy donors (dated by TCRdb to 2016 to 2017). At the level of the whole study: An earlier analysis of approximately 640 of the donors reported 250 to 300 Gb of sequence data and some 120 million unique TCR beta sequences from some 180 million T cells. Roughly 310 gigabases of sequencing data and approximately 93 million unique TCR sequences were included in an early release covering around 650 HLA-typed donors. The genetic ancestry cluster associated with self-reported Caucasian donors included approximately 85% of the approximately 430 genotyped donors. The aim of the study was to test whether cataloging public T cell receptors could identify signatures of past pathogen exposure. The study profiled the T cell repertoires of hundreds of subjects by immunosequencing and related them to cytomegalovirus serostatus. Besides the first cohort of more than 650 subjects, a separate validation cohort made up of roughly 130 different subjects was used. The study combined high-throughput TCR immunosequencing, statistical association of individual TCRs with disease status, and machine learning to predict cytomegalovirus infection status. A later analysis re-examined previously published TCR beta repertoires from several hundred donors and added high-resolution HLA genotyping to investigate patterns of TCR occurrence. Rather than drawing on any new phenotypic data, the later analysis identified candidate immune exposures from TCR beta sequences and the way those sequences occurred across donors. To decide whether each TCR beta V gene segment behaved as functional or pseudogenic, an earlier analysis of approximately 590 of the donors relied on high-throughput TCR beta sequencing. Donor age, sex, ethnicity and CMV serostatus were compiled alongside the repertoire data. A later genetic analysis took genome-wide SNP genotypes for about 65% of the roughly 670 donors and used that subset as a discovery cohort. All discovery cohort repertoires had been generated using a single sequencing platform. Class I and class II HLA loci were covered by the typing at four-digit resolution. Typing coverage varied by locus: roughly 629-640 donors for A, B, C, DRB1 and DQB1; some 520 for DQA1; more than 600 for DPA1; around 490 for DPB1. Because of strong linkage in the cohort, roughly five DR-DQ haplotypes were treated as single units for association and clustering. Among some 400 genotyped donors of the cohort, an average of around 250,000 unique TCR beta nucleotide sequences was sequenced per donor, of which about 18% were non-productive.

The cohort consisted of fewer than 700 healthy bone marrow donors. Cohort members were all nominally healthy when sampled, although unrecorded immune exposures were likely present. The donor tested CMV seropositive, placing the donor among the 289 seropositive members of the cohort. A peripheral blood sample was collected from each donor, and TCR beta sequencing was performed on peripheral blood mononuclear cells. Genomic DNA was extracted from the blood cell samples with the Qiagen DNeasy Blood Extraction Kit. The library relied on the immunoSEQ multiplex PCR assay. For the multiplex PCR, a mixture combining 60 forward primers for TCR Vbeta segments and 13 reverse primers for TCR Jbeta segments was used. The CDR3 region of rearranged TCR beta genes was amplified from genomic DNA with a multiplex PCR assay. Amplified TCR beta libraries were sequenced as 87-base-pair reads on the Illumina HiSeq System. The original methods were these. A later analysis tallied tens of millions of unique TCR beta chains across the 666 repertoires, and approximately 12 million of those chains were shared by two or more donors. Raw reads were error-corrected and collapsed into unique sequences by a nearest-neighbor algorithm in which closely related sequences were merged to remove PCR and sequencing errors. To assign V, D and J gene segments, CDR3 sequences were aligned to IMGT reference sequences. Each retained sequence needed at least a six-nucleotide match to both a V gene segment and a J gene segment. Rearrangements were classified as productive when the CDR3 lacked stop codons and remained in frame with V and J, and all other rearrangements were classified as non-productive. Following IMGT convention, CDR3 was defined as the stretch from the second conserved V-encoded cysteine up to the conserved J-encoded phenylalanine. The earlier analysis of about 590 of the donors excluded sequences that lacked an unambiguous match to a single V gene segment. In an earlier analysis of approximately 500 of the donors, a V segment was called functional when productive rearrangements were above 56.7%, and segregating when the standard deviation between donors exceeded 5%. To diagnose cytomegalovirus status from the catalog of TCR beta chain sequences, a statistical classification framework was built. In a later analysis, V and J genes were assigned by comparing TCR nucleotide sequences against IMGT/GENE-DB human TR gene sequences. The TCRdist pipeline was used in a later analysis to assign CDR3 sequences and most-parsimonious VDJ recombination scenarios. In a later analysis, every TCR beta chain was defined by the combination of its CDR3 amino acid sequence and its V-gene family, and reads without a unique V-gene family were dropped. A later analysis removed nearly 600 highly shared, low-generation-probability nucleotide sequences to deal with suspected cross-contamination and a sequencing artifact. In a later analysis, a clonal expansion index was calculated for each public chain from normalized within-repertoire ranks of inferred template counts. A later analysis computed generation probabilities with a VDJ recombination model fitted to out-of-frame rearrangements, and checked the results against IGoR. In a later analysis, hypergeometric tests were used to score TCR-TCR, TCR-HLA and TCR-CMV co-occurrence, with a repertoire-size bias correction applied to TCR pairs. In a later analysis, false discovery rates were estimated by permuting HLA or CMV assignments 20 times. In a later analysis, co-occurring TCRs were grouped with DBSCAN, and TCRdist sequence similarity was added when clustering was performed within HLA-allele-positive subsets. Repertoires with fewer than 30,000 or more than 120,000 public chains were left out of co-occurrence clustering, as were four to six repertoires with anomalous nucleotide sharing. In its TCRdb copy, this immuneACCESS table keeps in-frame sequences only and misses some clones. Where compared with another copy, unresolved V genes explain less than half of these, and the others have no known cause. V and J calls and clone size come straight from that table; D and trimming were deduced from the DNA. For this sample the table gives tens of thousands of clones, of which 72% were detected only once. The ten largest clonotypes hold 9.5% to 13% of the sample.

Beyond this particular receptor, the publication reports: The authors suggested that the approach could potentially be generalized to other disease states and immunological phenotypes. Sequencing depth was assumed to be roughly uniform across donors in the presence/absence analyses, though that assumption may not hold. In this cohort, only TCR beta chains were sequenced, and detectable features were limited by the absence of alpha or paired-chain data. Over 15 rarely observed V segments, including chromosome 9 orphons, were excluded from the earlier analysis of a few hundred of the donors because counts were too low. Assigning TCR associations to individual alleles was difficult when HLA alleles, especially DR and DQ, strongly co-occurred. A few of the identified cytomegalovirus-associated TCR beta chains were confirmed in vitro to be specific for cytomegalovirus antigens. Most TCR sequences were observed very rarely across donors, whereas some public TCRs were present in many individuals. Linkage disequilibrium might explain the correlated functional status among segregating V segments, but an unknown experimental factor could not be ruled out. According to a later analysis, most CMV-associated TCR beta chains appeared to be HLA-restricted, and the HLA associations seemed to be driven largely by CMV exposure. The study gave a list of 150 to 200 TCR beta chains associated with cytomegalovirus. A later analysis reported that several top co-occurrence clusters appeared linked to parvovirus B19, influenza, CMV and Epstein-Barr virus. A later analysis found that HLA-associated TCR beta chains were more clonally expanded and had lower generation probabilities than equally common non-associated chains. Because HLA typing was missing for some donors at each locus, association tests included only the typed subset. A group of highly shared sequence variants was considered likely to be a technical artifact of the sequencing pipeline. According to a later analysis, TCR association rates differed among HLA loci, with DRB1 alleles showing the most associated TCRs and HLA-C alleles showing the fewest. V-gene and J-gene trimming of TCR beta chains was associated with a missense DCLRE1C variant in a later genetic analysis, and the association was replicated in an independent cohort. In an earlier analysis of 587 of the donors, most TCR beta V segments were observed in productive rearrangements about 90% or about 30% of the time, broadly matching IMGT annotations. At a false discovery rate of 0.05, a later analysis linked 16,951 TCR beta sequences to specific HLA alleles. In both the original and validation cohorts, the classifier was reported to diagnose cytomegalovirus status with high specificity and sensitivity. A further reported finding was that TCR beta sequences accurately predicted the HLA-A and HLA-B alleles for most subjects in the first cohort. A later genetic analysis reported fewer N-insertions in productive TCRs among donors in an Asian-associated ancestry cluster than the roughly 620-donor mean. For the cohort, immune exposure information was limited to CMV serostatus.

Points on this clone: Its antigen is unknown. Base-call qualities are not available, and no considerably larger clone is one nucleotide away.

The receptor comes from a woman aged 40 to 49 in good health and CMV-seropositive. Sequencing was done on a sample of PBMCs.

The CDR3 region reads CASSQAGRGSFNEQFF. Read as DNA, the sequence is TGCGCCAGCAGCCAGGCAGGCAGGGGGAGTTTCAATGAGCAGTTCTTC. The receptor chain draws on TRBV4-1 and TRBJ2-1, with 7 bases matching TRBD1. There are 16 amino acids in the CDR3, from cysteine to phenylalanine inclusive. Here the CDR3 DNA is all that survives: 48 bases in frame from base 1. Looking up the germline V gene yields CDR1 MGHRA and CDR2 YSYEKL. Relative to germline, V is missing 3 bases and J is missing 6 bases, with 11 bases of the junction outside any gene match.